This T cell receptor beta chain was sequenced during a study of blood T cell repertoires in COVID-19. Study-level information: Collection of acute and convalescent COVID-19 samples took place in the United States, Italy and Spain. PBMCs, B-cell-depleted T cells, or T cells were the source of the cDNA or gDNA that made up the material.

The CDR3 is 11 amino acids. Germline CDR1 and CDR2: SGHAT and FQNNGV. Trimming left V 5 bases short and J 4 bases short, with 6 bases between. Authors' processing steps: Reference gene primers were amplified, and this amplification served to estimate nucleated cell counts. Sequenced by immunoSEQ multiplex PCR; TCRdb stores in-frame clones only, minus some. V, J and clone size are taken as reported in that table, and D and trimming were inferred from the DNA itself. The table lists around 230,000 clones, approximately 88% of them singletons. Ages ranged from roughly 18 to 100 years, with residence in under 25 US areas.

The gene calls are TRBV11-2 and TRBJ2-7; TRBD1 might be the D (5 bases). The clonotype was recovered from a woman aged 40 to 49 with acute COVID-19. Material for sequencing was PBMCs or T cells enriched from blood (not recorded which). CDR3 in DNA: TGTGCCAGCAGCGGGGCGTACGAGCAGTACGTC. Amino acid sequence: CASSGAYEQYV.